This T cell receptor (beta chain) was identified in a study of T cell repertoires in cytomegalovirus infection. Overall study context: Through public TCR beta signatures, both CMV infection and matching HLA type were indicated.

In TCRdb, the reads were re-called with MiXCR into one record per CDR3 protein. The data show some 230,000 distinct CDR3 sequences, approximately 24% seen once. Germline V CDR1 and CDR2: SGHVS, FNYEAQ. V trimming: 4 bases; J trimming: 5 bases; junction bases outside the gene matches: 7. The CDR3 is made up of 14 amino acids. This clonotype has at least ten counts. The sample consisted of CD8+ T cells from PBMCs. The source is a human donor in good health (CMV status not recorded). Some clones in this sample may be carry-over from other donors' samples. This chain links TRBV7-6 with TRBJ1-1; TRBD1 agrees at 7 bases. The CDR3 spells CASSSRDSQTEAFF. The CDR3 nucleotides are TGTGCCAGCAGCTCCAGGGACAGTCAGACTGAAGCTTTCTTT.